These 26 T cell receptor beta chains originate from one sample sequenced in a study of cytomegalovirus exposure and HLA in healthy donors. The PCR employed 60 Vbeta primers together with 13 Jbeta primers. Measured with immunoSEQ multiplex PCR; TCRdb has only the in-frame clones, and not every one. The sample lists 81,000 or so clones, 70% to 75% occurring once. Sequenced material: PBMCs. These receptors all come from a man aged 55-75 years in good health and CMV-seronegative.

The chain recombines TRBV10-2 with TRBJ2-2; 7 bases line up with TRBD1. CDR3 length: 14 amino acids. Germline CDR1 WSHSY, CDR2 SAAADI. V lost 8 bases to trimming and J lost 7 bases; unmatched junction nucleotides: 10. The CDR3 nucleotides read TGCGCCAGCTTCGCAGGGGGATCGGTCGGGGAGCTGTTTTTT. Translation gives CASFAGGSVGELFF.

This chain joins TRBV28 and TRBJ2-5; D gene ambiguous. Germline CDR1 reads MDHEN; CDR2 reads SYDVKM. Trimming took off 4 bases at V and 7 bases at J, with 22 bases between the two ends. The length of the CDR3 is 16 residues. The CDR3 is CASSYTLGRPSGTQYF. For the CDR3, the DNA is TGTGCCAGCAGTTACACCCTAGGTAGGCCGAGTGGGACCCAGTACTTC.

The sample holds one count of this clone. The V gene is TRBV18, the J gene TRBJ2-5, with D possibly TRBD2 on 5 matching bases. Germline CDR1 is KGHSH and CDR2 is LQKENI. There are 13 residues in the CDR3. V was clipped by 3 bases and J by 7 bases, with 12 bases between them. For the CDR3, the DNA is TGTGCCAGCTCACCTAGACAACGGGGGACCCAGTACTTC. It translates to CASSPRQRGTQYF. The whole variable domain, filled in from reference TRBV18 and TRBJ2-5, reads NAGVMQNPRHLVRRRGQEARLRCSPMKGHSHVYWYRQLPEEGLKFMVYLQKENIIDESGMPKERFSAEFPKEGPSILRIQQVVRGDSAAYFCASSPRQRGTQYFGPGTRLLVL.

The V gene is TRBV2, the J gene TRBJ2-2; D uncertain. Deletions cut 1 base from V and 4 bases from J, with 7 bases between. The CDR3 spans 14 residues. Germline V gene sequence: CDR1 SNHLY, CDR2 FYNNEI. The DNA of the CDR3 is TGTGCCAGCAGTGAAGTCGCTAGCACCGGGGAGCTGTTTTTT. It codes for CASSEVASTGELFF.

This clone was seen only once. A read error may produce the germline difference seen at one junction end. The rearrangement joins TRBV7-9 to TRBJ2-3, with D unclear. This CDR3 comprises 12 residues. Germline CDR1 SEHNR, CDR2 FQNEAQ (reference sequence). The CDR3 coding sequence is TGTTCCAGCAGCTACACCACAGATACGCAGTATTTT. Protein sequence: CSSSYTTDTQYF.

The J gene is TRBJ2-1, the V gene TRBV19, with 8 bases lining up with TRBD1. Germline V gives CDR1 LNHDA, CDR2 SQIVND (reference sequence). V was clipped by 4 bases and J by 15 bases; unmatched bases: 8. The CDR3 length is 12 residues. CDR3 sequence: CASSRYRQGPFF. The CDR3 nucleotides read TGTGCCAGTAGTAGATATCGACAGGGGCCGTTCTTC.

This rearrangement joins TRBV7-9 to TRBJ2-2, with D possibly matching TRBD2 (5 bases). Per germline, CDR1 SEHNR and CDR2 FQNEAQ (reference sequence). The CDR3 length is 15 residues. Between the trimmed V and J ends, which lost 7 bases and 2 bases, there was a span of 14 bases. The CDR3 loop is CASTIGRPNTGELFF. The CDR3 DNA sequence: TGTGCCAGCACCATTGGGAGACCAAACACCGGGGAGCTGTTTTTT.

The chain links TRBV25-1 to TRBJ2-3; weak D call: TRBD2 (6 bases). CDR1 is MGHDK and CDR2 is SYGVNS in the germline V gene. Trimming removed 2 bases at V and 2 bases at J, with 8 bases between. The CDR3 has 14 residues. The CDR3 DNA follows: TGTGCCAGCAGTGAAGGGGGGAACACAGATACGCAGTATTTT. Protein sequence: CASSEGGNTDTQYF.

The chain joins TRBV14 to TRBJ1-1; tentative D call: TRBD1 (5 bases). Per the germline V gene, CDR1 is SGHDN and CDR2 is FVKESK. The CDR3 has 15 residues. Trimming stripped 4 bases from V and 2 bases from J, with 14 bases between. The CDR3 region is CASSPLTVTNTEAFF. For the CDR3, the DNA is TGTGCCAGCAGCCCCCTGACAGTCACTAACACTGAAGCTTTCTTT. The complete variable domain, with remaining parts taken from reference TRBV14 and TRBJ1-1, reads EAGVTQFPSHSVIEKGQTVTLRCDPISGHDNLYWYRRVMGKEIKFLLHFVKESKQDESGMPNNRFLAERTGGTYSTLKVQPAELEDSGVYFCASSPLTVTNTEAFFGQGTRLTVV.

The chain has TRBV6-6 and TRBJ2-3, with a weak D call TRBD2 (6 bases). Germline assignment: CDR1 MNHNY and CDR2 SVGAGI (reference sequence). V lost 4 bases to trimming and J lost 6 bases, with 14 bases between them. The CDR3 has 14 amino acids. The CDR3 bases are TGTGCCAGCAGTTCCGGGACTCGTGCGGATACGCAGTATTTT. Translating gives CASSSGTRADTQYF.

This chain joins TRBV5-8 and TRBJ1-1; D remains unclear. Germline V CDR1 and CDR2: SGHTS, YDEGEE. The CDR3 sequence is 15 residues long. Trimming shortened V by 4 bases and J by 1 base, and 14 bases separated the two germline ends. The CDR3 bases are TGTGCCAGCAGCCAAGTGGACTTAACGAACACTGAAGCTTTCTTT. This translates into CASSQVDLTNTEAFF.

The chain links TRBV4-1 to TRBJ1-4, with 7 bases matching TRBD1. The length of the CDR3 is 17 residues. V was pared by 2 bases and J by 1 base, with 7 bases of the junction left unmatched. Germline assignment: CDR1 MGHRA and CDR2 YSYEKL. The CDR3 sequence: CASSQRGRWGTNEKLFF. CDR3 bases: TGCGCCAGCAGCCAAAGGGGGCGTTGGGGAACTAATGAAAAACTGTTTTTT.

The table lists this clone with a count of one. This chain joins TRBV28 and TRBJ1-2; TRBD1 agrees at 8 bases. V trimming: 5 bases; J trimming: 2 bases; junction bases outside the gene matches: 7. This CDR3 has 15 residues. Germline lookup yields CDR1 MDHEN and CDR2 SYDVKM. CDR3 nucleotides: TGTGCCAGCAGTCCTACAGGGGGACTCAACTATGGCTACACCTTC. Translating gives CASSPTGGLNYGYTF.

The chain uses TRBV7-2 and TRBJ1-5; TRBD1 might be the D (5 bases). Trimming removed 5 bases from V and 6 bases from J, with 11 bases in between. Germline V lookup: CDR1 SGHTA, CDR2 FQGNSA. CDR3 length: 13 amino acids. CDR3 DNA sequence: TGTGCCAGCAGCACCCGGGGGAGTCAGCCCCAGCATTTT. Translation gives CASSTRGSQPQHF.

The rearrangement links TRBV6-1 to TRBJ1-6; D uncertain. The CDR3 extends over 15 amino acids. CDR1 MNHNS and CDR2 SASEGT come from the germline V gene. The germline V and J ends were trimmed by 1 base and 7 bases, with 11 bases remaining between them. Written as DNA, the CDR3 is TGTGCCAGCAGTGAAGATCCATTTGGCAATTCACCCCTCCACTTT. It encodes CASSEDPFGNSPLHF.

The chain recombines TRBV14 with TRBJ1-2, with TRBD1 matching 8 bases. CDR1 is SGHDN and CDR2 is FVKESK in the germline V gene. Trimming took 4 bases from V and 3 from J; bases not matched to a gene: 16. CDR3 length: 18 amino acids. Written as DNA, the CDR3 is TGTGCCAGCAGCCGGACAATGGGAGGACAGGGAGGGGACTATGGCTACACCTTC. It specifies CASSRTMGGQGGDYGYTF.

This clone occurred a few times. This chain connects TRBV6-1 to TRBJ1-3; TRBD1 might be the D (5 bases). Trimming took 1 base from V and 0 from J, leaving 16 bases between them. Germline lookup yields CDR1 MNHNS and CDR2 SASEGT. The CDR3 totals 18 residues. CDR3 in amino acids: CASSEGGKGWRSGNTIYF. Written as DNA, the CDR3 is TGTGCCAGCAGTGAAGGGGGCAAGGGGTGGCGCTCTGGAAACACCATATATTTT.

The chain has TRBV14 and TRBJ2-1; D unresolved. Germline loops: CDR1 SGHDN, CDR2 FVKESK. The CDR3 length is 15 residues. V shed 0 bases and J shed 6 bases, with 12 bases lying between them. CDR3 DNA: TGTGCCAGCAGCCAAGACCCGATGGCAAGCAATGAGCAGTTCTTC. It codes for CASSQDPMASNEQFF. The variable domain in full, with the rest retrieved from reference TRBV14 and TRBJ2-1, is EAGVTQFPSHSVIEKGQTVTLRCDPISGHDNLYWYRRVMGKEIKFLLHFVKESKQDESGMPNNRFLAERTGGTYSTLKVQPAELEDSGVYFCASSQDPMASNEQFFGPGTRLTVL.

The rearrangement uses TRBV30 and TRBJ1-5; TRBD1 might be the D (6 bases). CDR1 is GTSNPN, CDR2 SVGIG, per germline (reference sequence). The ends were cut back, 5 bases at V and 1 base at J, with 12 bases in the middle. CDR3 length equals 14 residues. CDR3 in amino acids: CAWEGGGSNQPQHF. CDR3 sequence (DNA): TGTGCCTGGGAGGGGGGGGGCAGCAATCAGCCCCAGCATTTT.

This clone was detected only a few times. This sequence joins TRBV6-6 and TRBJ1-1; perhaps TRBD1 as D (6 bases). The length of the CDR3 is 13 residues. The V end was cut by 6 bases, the J end by 5 bases, with 13 bases between. Germline V CDR1 and CDR2: MNHNY, SVGAGI (reference sequence). CDR3 DNA: TGTGCCAGCAGCCCGACAGGCTGGACTGAAGCTTTCTTT. It specifies CASSPTGWTEAFF.

The chain carries TRBV6-1 and TRBJ1-5, with 8 bases lining up with TRBD1. CDR1 MNHNS and CDR2 SASEGT come from the germline V gene. The junction had 8 bases not matched to a gene; V was cut back by 4 bases and J by 3 bases. This CDR3 has 16 amino acids. CDR3 nucleotide sequence: TGTGCCAGCAGTGGAGGGCAGGGGGCCCACAATCAGCCCCAGCATTTT. Amino acids: CASSGGQGAHNQPQHF.

The chain recombines TRBV7-3 with TRBJ2-1; TRBD1 might be the D (5 bases). Trimming took 2 bases from V and 7 from J, leaving 9 bases between them. CDR1 is SGHTA, CDR2 FQGTGA, per germline. The CDR3 consists of 13 residues. CDR3: CASSLAGINEQFF. The CDR3 region has the DNA TGTGCCAGCAGCTTAGCAGGGATTAATGAGCAGTTCTTC.

The V and J genes are TRBV10-3 and TRBJ2-5; 7 bases line up with TRBD1. Matching the DNA end better, TRBJ2-7 makes the J call doubtful. This CDR3 comprises 11 residues. From germline, CDR1 is ENHRY and CDR2 SYGVKD. CDR3 amino acids: CAIGDSSEQYF. CDR3 bases: TGTGCCATCGGGGACAGCAGCGAGCAGTACTTC.

The J gene is TRBJ2-7, the V gene TRBV5-1; tentative D call: TRBD1 (8 bases). V was trimmed by 0 bases and J by 4 bases, leaving 20 bases between them. Germline V gene data show CDR1 as SGHRS and CDR2 as YFSETQ. The CDR3 is made up of 17 amino acids. CDR3 nucleotides: TGCGCCAGCAGCTTGGCCCTCATCGACAGGGGAGGGTACGAGCAGTACTTC. It yields the protein CASSLALIDRGGYEQYF.

This chain links TRBV19 with TRBJ2-2, with TRBD2 matching over 7 bases. With V trimmed by 6 bases and J by 1 base, 5 bases remained unmatched. CDR3 length: 15 amino acids. Germline V gene data show CDR1 as LNHDA and CDR2 as SQIVND (reference sequence). The CDR3 DNA is TGTGCCAGTAGGGAGCGGGGATTGAACACCGGGGAGCTGTTTTTT. Its protein product is CASRERGLNTGELFF.

This rearrangement joins TRBV19 to TRBJ2-7; 11 positions agree with TRBD1. Germline V lookup: CDR1 LNHDA, CDR2 SQIVND (reference sequence). The CDR3 has 14 amino acids. Trimming took 8 bases from V and 6 from J; bases not matched to a gene: 9. The CDR3 DNA reads TGTGCCAGTGCATACCGGGACAGGGGGTTCGAGCAGTACTTC. Translation gives CASAYRDRGFEQYF.